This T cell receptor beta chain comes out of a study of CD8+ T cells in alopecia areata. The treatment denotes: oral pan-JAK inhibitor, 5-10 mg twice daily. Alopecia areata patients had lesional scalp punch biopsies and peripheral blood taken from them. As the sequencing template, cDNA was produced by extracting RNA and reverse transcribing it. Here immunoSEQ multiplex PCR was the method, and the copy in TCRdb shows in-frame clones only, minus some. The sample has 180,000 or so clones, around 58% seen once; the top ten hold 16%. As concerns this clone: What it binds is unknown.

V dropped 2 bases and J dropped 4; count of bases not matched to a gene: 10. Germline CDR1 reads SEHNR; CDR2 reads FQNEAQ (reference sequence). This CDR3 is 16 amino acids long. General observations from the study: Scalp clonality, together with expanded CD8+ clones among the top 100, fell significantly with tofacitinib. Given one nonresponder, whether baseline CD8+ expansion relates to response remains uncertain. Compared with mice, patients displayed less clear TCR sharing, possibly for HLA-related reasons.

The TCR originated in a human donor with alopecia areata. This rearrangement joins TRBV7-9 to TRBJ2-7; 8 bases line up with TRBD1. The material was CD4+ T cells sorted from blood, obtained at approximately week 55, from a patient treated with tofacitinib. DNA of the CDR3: TGTGCCAGCAGCTTAAGGACAGGGCGAGGGGGTTACGAGCAGTACTTC. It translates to CASSLRTGRGGYEQYF.